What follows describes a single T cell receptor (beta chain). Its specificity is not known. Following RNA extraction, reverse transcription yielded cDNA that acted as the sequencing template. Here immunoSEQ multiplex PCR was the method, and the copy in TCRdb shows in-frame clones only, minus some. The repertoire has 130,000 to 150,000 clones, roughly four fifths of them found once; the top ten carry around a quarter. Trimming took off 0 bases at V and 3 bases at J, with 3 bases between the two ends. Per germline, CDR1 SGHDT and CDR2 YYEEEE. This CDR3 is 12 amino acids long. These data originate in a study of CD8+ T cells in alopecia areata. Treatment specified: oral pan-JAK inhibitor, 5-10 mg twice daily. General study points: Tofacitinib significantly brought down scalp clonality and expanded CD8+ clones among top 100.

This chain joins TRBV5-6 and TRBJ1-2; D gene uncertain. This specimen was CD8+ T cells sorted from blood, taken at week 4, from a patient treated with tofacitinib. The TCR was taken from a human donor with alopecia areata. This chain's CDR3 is CASSLEHYGYTF. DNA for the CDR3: TGTGCCAGCAGCTTGGAACACTATGGCTACACCTTC. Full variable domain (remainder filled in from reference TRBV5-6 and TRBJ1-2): DAGVTQSPTHLIKTRGQQVTLRCSPKSGHDTVSWYQQALGQGPQFIFQYYEEEERQRGNFPDRFSGHQFPNYSSELNVNALLLGDSALYLCASSLEHYGYTFGSGTRLTVV.